The TCR beta chain under discussion was sequenced for a study of T cell responses to AZD1222 COVID-19 vaccine (dated by TCRdb to the early 2020s). The study in broad terms: AZD1222 recipients with second doses at about 4 weeks or about 12 weeks were pooled, because spike-specific TCR depth and breadth did not differ between schedules. TCR sequencing covered some 240 trial participants: about 210 given two doses of AZD1222 and 26 given two doses of MenACWY control vaccine. Trial participants were enrolled into age subgroups of 18-55, 56-69 and 70-plus years, which contained around 150, 28 and 57 TCR-sequenced participants, respectively.

With regard to this clone: Its target antigen remains unknown. The sample holds no much larger clone one base away, and base qualities are not on file.

CDR1 and CDR2 (SGHNT, YYREEE) derive from the germline V gene (reference sequence). Between the V and J ends, shortened by 4 bases and 3 bases respectively, the junction contains 10 bases. Its CDR3 holds 13 amino acids, cysteine through phenylalanine. Just the 39-base CDR3 DNA is kept, in frame starting at base 1. Study-wide conclusions, independent of this receptor: The 56-69-year group was small, and its depth increase did not reach significance, likely because of low power. Because no day 14 peak-response samples were available, the repertoires could be characterized only after the peak T cell response. Reportedly, almost half of the unique spike-specific TCRs recognized epitopes lying outside the regions that are mutated in the B.1.351 and B.1.1.7 variants. Conclusions about previously exposed vaccinees are limited because only five to seven AZD1222 recipients were SARS-CoV-2 seropositive at baseline. Most participants were white British and females outnumbered males, and the authors suggested that clonal diversity may have been underestimated. A significant rise in spike-specific TCR breadth and depth was observed after two AZD1222 doses relative to day 0 and relative to MenACWY recipients. Vaccine-associated CD4 TCRs spanned the whole spike protein, with dominant responses in regions 160-218 and 743-854.

The CDR3 regions of human TCRbeta chains were analyzed by immunosequencing. In the paper's pipeline: TCRs in the repertoires were compared against a reference library of SARS-CoV-2-specific TCRs that had been generated with the MIRA antigen-specificity platform. Breadth was defined as the fraction of unique TCRs that were SARS-CoV-2-associated, and depth was defined as the fraction of total T cells that were SARS-CoV-2-associated. Each spike-specific TCR was assigned to its reactive spike region and to a CD4 or CD8 class using the MIRA data. Log10-transformed breadth and depth values were compared by one-way ANOVA with Sidak's multiple comparisons tests. Here the immuneACCESS table is served through TCRdb, limited to in-frame sequences with V and J called. Missing clones are a known gap in these copies; in checked studies unresolved V genes cover under half, and the rest lacks a known reason. V and J calls and clone size are given by that table; D and trimming were obtained from the DNA. Across this sample there are approximately 120,000 clones, with around 92% seen only once. Clones ranked in the top ten supply 1.1% of the sample.

The time point tag for this specimen amounts to: baseline before first vaccination. Vaccinee samples were obtained from the UK trials COV001 and COV002, which included a single-blind randomized controlled phase 2/3 trial of AZD1222 (ChAdOx1 nCoV-19) in healthy adults. For TCRbeta chain sequencing, PBMC samples were collected from trial participants at day 0 and at day 28 after the second dose. The receptor comes from an adult in good health. Specimen: peripheral blood, collected on day 0 of AZD1222 vaccination. This chain joins TRBV5-4 to TRBJ1-2; there is no confident call for the D gene. CDR3 reads: CASSRQDHYGYTF. The DNA sequence is as follows: TGTGCCAGCAGCCGTCAGGATCACTATGGCTACACCTTC.